This T cell receptor (beta chain) was retrieved from a study of cytomegalovirus exposure and HLA in healthy donors. Overall study context: Across under 450 genotyped donors, approximately 81% landed in the Caucasian-associated ancestry cluster. Regarding the study as a whole: Accurate prediction of HLA-A and HLA-B alleles (for most subjects) was reportedly achieved from TCR beta sequences.

V lost 2 bases, J lost 8 bases, and 15 bases lay in between. The CDR3 length is 14 residues. Germline-derived CDR1 and CDR2 are MGHDK and SYGVNS. Concerning this clone itself: Its target is unknown.

The PCR ran on 60 Vbeta and 13 Jbeta primers. Source study methods: Some 11 million of the 60 million to 90 million unique TCR beta chains counted in a later analysis were shared. Here immunoSEQ multiplex PCR was the method, and the copy in TCRdb shows in-frame clones only, minus some. The DNA was the basis for D and trimming; V, J and clone size are from that table. The repertoire has a few hundred thousand clones, about nine tenths of them found once; the top ten carry about 1.8%. The chain recombines TRBV25-1 with TRBJ1-2; D might be TRBD1 (5 bases). This TCR came from a girl aged 2 to 9 in good health and CMV-seronegative. The sequenced sample consisted of PBMCs. CDR3 amino acids: CASSEEVQGRGYTF. The DNA of the CDR3 is TGTGCCAGCAGTGAAGAAGTCCAGGGTAGAGGCTACACCTTC.